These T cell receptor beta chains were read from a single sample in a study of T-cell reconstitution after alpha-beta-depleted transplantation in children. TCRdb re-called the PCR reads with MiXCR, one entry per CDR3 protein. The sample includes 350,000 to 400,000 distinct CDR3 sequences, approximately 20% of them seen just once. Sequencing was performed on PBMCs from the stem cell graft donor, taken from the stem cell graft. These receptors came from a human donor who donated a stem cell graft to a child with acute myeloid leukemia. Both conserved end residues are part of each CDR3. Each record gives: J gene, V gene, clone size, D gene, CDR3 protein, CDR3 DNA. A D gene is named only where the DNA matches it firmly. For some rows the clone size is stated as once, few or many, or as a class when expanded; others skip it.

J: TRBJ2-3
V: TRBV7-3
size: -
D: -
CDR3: CASSPGLERTDTQYF
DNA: TGTGCCAGCAGCCCCGGACTTGAGCGCACAGATACGCAGTATTTT

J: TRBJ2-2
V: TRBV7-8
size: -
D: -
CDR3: CASSTRTGTNTGELFF
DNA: TGTGCCAGCAGCACCCGGACCGGGACTAACACCGGGGAGCTGTTTTTT

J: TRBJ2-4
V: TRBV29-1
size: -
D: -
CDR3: CSARPGDFGIQYF
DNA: TGCAGCGCCCGACCCGGGGATTTTGGCATTCAGTACTTC

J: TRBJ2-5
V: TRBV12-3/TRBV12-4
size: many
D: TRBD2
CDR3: CASSLTGTSGGETQYF
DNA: TGTGCCAGCAGTTTGACCGGGACTAGCGGGGGCGAGACCCAGTACTTC

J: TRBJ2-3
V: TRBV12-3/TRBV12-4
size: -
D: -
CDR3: CASSWGLAVVRDTQYF
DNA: TGTGCCAGCAGTTGGGGCTTGGCGGTGGTGCGGGATACGCAGTATTTT

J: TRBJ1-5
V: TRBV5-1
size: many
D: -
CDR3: CASSSGTENQPQHF
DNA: TGCGCCAGCAGCTCGGGGACGGAGAATCAGCCCCAGCATTTT

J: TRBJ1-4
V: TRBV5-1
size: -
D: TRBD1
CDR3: CASSLEVGQGVRGKLFF
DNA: TGCGCCAGCAGCTTGGAGGTGGGACAGGGCGTTCGTGGAAAACTGTTTTTT

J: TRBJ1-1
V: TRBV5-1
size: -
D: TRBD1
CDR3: CASSLVKGTGSPDAFF
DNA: TGCGCCAGCAGCTTGGTTAAAGGGACAGGGAGCCCCGATGCTTTCTTT

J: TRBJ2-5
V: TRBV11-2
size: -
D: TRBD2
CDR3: CASSTGTSGRLQETQYF
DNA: TGTGCCAGCAGCACCGGGACTAGCGGGAGGCTTCAAGAGACCCAGTACTTC

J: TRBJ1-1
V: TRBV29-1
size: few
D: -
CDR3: CSVAEAEAFF
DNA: TGCAGCGTTGCCGAGGCTGAAGCTTTCTTT

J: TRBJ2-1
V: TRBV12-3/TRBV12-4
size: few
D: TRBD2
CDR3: CASSWMTSGAGELFEQFF
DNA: TGTGCCAGCAGTTGGATGACTAGCGGGGCGGGAGAGCTGTTTGAGCAGTTCTTC

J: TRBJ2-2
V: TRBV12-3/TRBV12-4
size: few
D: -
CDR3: CASSFSLGSGTGELFF
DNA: TGTGCCAGCAGTTTCTCCCTAGGGTCGGGGACCGGGGAGCTGTTTTTT

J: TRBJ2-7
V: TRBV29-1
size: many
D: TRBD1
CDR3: CSAKDRGGYEQYF
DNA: TGCAGCGCCAAGGACAGGGGTGGCTACGAGCAGTACTTC

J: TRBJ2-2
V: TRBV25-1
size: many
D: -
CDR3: CASSDLIRGTGELFF
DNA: TGTGCCAGCAGTGACCTAATTCGGGGCACCGGGGAGCTGTTTTTT

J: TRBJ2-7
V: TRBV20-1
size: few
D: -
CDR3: CSARGAGSYEQYF
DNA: TGCAGTGCTAGGGGGGCGGGCTCCTACGAGCAGTACTTC

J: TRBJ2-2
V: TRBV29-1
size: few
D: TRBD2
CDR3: CSARGPASGKTGELFF
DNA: TGCAGCGCGCGAGGTCCAGCTAGCGGGAAAACCGGGGAGCTGTTTTTT

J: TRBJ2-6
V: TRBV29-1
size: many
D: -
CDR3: CSVLNTRSGANVLTF
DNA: TGCAGCGTTTTGAATACTAGGTCTGGGGCCAACGTCCTGACTTTC

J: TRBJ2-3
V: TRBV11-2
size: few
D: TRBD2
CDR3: CASSSPGRLADDTDTQYF
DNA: TGTGCCAGCAGCTCCCCGGGCCGACTAGCGGATGATACAGATACGCAGTATTTT

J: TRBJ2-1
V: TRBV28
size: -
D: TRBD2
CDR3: CASSLESSGGFNEQFF
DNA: TGTGCCAGCAGTTTAGAATCTAGCGGGGGTTTCAATGAGCAGTTCTTC

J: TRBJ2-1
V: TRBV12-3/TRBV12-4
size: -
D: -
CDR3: CASSHAGSDEQFF
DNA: TGTGCCAGCAGTCATGCCGGGAGTGATGAGCAGTTCTTC

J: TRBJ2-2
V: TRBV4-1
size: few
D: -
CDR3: CASSQRSTGELFF
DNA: TGCGCCAGCAGCCAACGGTCCACCGGGGAGCTGTTTTTT

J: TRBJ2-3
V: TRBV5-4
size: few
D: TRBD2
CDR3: CASSSPILAGTDTQYF
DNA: TGTGCCAGCAGCTCACCTATACTAGCGGGCACAGATACGCAGTATTTT

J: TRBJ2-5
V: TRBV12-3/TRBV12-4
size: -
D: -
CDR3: CASSRFRQGDKETQYF
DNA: TGTGCCAGCAGTCGATTCCGGCAGGGAGACAAAGAGACCCAGTACTTC

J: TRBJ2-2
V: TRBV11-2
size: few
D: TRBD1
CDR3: CASSLGPKRKTGANTGELFF
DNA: TGTGCCAGCAGCTTAGGCCCGAAACGAAAGACAGGGGCGAACACCGGGGAGCTGTTTTTT

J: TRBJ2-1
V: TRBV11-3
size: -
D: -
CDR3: CASSTKGEQFF
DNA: TGTGCCAGCAGCACGAAAGGTGAGCAGTTCTTC

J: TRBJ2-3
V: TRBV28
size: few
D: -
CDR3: CASSGGHQDTQYF
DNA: TGTGCCAGCAGTGGGGGACATCAAGATACGCAGTATTTT

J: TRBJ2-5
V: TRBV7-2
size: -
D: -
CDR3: CASSSNLRGMGETQYF
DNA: TGTGCCAGCAGCTCGAACCTCCGGGGTATGGGGGAGACCCAGTACTTC

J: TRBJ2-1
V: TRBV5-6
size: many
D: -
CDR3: CASSFFPNEQFF
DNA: TGTGCCAGCAGCTTCTTTCCGAATGAGCAGTTCTTC

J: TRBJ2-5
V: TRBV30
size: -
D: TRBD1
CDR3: CAWTGGPETQYF
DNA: TGTGCCTGGACAGGGGGCCCAGAGACCCAGTACTTC

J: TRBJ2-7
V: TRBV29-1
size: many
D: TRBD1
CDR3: CSVVERQGSPPQYF
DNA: TGCAGCGTTGTAGAAAGACAGGGCTCCCCTCCGCAGTACTTC

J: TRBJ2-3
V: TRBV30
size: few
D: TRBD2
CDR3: CAWRRTSGRGDTQYF
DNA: TGTGCCTGGAGACGGACTAGCGGGAGGGGAGATACGCAGTATTTT

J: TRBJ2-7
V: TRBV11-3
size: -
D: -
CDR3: CASSSSRWGVSYEQYF
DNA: TGTGCCAGCAGCTCCAGCCGATGGGGTGTCTCCTACGAGCAGTACTTC

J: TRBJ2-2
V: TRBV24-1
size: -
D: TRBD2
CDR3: CATSGGSGKMDTGELFF
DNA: TGTGCCACCAGTGGTGGTAGCGGGAAGATGGACACCGGGGAGCTGTTTTTT

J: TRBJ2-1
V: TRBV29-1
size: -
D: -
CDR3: CSVEPRDIEQFF
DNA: TGCAGCGTTGAGCCCAGGGACATTGAGCAGTTCTTC

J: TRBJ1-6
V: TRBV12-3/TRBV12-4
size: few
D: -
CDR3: CASSLRGLNSPLHF
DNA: TGTGCCAGCAGTTTAAGGGGTCTCAATTCACCCCTCCACTTT

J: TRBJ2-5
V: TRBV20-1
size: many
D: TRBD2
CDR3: CSAREGRVISGRAFETQYF
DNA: TGCAGTGCTAGAGAGGGTCGTGTTATTAGCGGGAGGGCCTTCGAGACCCAGTACTTC

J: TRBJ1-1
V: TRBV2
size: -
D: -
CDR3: CASNLDSYTEAFF
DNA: TGTGCCAGCAACCTAGACAGCTACACAGAAGCTTTCTTT

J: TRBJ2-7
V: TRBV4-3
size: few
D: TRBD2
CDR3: CASSQGVAGSYEQYF
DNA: TGCGCCAGCAGCCAGGGGGTAGCGGGCTCCTACGAGCAGTACTTC

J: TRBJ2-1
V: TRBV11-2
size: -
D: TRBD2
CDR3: CASSLVRVGREMHNEQFF
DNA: TGTGCCAGCAGCTTAGTACGGGTGGGGCGGGAGATGCACAATGAGCAGTTCTTC

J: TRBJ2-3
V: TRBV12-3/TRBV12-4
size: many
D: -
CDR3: CASSSGGHPDTQYF
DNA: TGTGCCAGCAGTTCCGGGGGGCATCCAGATACGCAGTATTTT

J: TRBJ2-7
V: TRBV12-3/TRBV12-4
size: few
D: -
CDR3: CASSRGLRGPVYEQYF
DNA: TGTGCCAGCAGTCGGGGGTTAAGGGGTCCTGTCTACGAGCAGTACTTC

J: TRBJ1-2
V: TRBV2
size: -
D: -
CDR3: CASSEAGEGGYGYTF
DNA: TGTGCCAGCAGTGAAGCCGGGGAAGGAGGCTATGGCTACACCTTC

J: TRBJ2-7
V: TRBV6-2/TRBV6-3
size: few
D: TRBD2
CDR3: CASSSLTSGIHEQYF
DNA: TGTGCCAGCAGTTCCTTGACTAGCGGGATCCACGAGCAGTACTTC

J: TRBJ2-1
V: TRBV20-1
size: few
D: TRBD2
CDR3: CSARGFALAGGQEQFF
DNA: TGCAGTGCTAGAGGTTTTGCGCTAGCGGGAGGGCAGGAGCAGTTCTTC

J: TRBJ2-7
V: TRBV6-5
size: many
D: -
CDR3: CASQTSKGYEQYF
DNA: TGTGCCAGCCAGACTAGTAAGGGTTACGAGCAGTACTTC

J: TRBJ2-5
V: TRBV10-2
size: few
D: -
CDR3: CASSDFWELQETQYF
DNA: TGCGCCAGCAGTGACTTTTGGGAGCTCCAAGAGACCCAGTACTTC

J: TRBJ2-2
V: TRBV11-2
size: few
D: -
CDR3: CASSLNRVATGELFF
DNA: TGTGCCAGCAGCTTAAACAGGGTGGCGACCGGGGAGCTGTTTTTT

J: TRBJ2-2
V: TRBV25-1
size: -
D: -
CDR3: CASSEFRGLRGTGELFF
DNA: TGTGCCAGCAGTGAATTTCGCGGGTTGCGAGGCACCGGGGAGCTGTTTTTT

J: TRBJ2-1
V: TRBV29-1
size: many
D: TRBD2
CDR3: CSVGTSGRNEQFF
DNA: TGCAGCGTTGGGACTAGCGGGAGGAATGAGCAGTTCTTC

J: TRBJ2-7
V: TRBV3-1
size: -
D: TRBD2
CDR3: CASSRALAGAEEQYF
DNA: TGTGCCAGCAGCCGTGCACTAGCGGGAGCGGAAGAGCAGTACTTC

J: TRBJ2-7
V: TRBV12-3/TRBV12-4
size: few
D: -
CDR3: CASSFRVGIGSYEQYF
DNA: TGTGCCAGCAGTTTTAGGGTCGGGATCGGCTCCTACGAGCAGTACTTC